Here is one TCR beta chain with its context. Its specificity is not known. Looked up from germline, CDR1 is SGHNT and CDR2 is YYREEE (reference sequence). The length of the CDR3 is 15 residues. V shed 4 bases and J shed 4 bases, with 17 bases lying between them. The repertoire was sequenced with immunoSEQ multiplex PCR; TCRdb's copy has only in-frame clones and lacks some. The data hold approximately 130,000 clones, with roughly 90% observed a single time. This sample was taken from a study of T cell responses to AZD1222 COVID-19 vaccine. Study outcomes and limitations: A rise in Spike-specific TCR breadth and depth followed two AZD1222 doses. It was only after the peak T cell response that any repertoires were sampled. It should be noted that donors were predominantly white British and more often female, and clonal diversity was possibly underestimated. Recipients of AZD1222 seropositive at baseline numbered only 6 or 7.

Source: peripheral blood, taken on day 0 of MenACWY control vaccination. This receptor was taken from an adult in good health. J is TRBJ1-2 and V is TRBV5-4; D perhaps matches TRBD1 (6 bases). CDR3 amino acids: CASSPGGGRVYGYTF. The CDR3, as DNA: TGTGCCAGCAGCCCCGGGGGGGGGCGGGTCTATGGCTACACCTTC.